This TCR beta chain was retrieved from a study of blood T cell repertoires in COVID-19. Study at large: Acute-phase and convalescent COVID-19 samples originated in the United States, Italy and Spain.

Generated by immunoSEQ multiplex PCR, the TCRdb table keeps only in-frame clones and is missing some. Of a few hundred thousand clones listed, 80% to 90% are singletons. With 3 bases removed from V and 6 bases from J, the gap between germline ends came to 16 bases. Per germline, CDR1 SGHTA and CDR2 FQGTGA. The CDR3 loop spans 15 amino acids. The sequenced sample was PBMCs or T cells enriched from blood (not recorded which). The chain has TRBV7-3 and TRBJ2-3; D gene uncertain. The receptor comes from a woman aged 35 to 49 with acute COVID-19. The CDR3 protein is CASSLLGGPRDTQYF. The CDR3 region has the DNA TGTGCCAGCAGCTTGCTCGGCGGCCCGCGGGATACGCAGTATTTT.